A selection of T cell receptor beta chains follows, all from one sample in a study of CD8 T cells in ankylosing spondylitis. TCRdb processed the 5' RACE reads anew with MiXCR; each CDR3 protein has one entry. The data contain 200,000 to 300,000 distinct CDR3 sequences, under 30% of them singletons. The sequencing sample was made of blood, either unsorted or a sorted T cell fraction (not recorded which). These receptors all stem from a male donor with ankylosing spondylitis or in good health (not recorded which). Each CDR3 is given with its conserved first and last residue. D genes are given only for firm matches. The size field is filled for only some rows; it gives once, few, many or a size class.

TRBJ2-1	NA	TRBV20-1	many	TGCAGTGCTAGAGACAGGGACCTCTACAATGAGCAGTTCTTC	CSARDRDLYNEQFF
TRBJ2-5	NA	TRBV2	NA	TGTGCCAGCAGTCGCTGGAATGGGTTTGCGGGGCGAACTCAAGAGACCCAGTACTTC	CASSRWNGFAGRTQETQYF
TRBJ2-5	NA	TRBV10-3	few	TGTGCCATCAGTATGTCAGGGCGAAAAGAGACCCAGTACTTC	CAISMSGRKETQYF
TRBJ2-7	NA	TRBV20-1	NA	TGCAGTGCTAGAGATCCAGTTACCCCTAACGAGCAGTACTTC	CSARDPVTPNEQYF
TRBJ2-5	NA	TRBV7-9	NA	TGTGCCAGCAGCCCCTCGGGACGGCGGGTGGAGACCCAGTACTTC	CASSPSGRRVETQYF
TRBJ2-1	NA	TRBV12-5	once	TGTGCTAGTGGTTTGGGAACGTACAATTACAATGAGCAGTTCTTC	CASGLGTYNYNEQFF
TRBJ2-3	NA	TRBV5-1	many	TGCGCCAGCCTCCTGGGAGCCGGCACAGATACGCAGTATTTT	CASLLGAGTDTQYF
TRBJ2-1	TRBD1	TRBV5-1	NA	TGCGCCAGCAGCGGAACGGGACAGACCTACAATGAGCAGTTCTTC	CASSGTGQTYNEQFF
TRBJ1-6	NA	TRBV20-1	many	TGCAGTGCTTCCAGGCGCAAGTTCAATAATTCACCCCTCCACTTT	CSASRRKFNNSPLHF
TRBJ2-5	NA	TRBV7-2	many	TGTGCCAGCAGCTTACGGCTAGCCCAAGAGACCCAGTACTTC	CASSLRLAQETQYF
TRBJ2-1	NA	TRBV12-3/TRBV12-4	few	TGTGCCAGCAGTTTGTTCCCGGGGGGCGAGCAGTTCTTC	CASSLFPGGEQFF
TRBJ2-7	TRBD1	TRBV25-1	many	TGTGCCAGCGGAGATAAACAGGGGCATAACTACGAGCAGTACTTC	CASGDKQGHNYEQYF
TRBJ2-3	NA	TRBV20-1	many	TGCAGTGCTAGAGATCCGGGGGTAACTGATACGCAGTATTTT	CSARDPGVTDTQYF
TRBJ2-7	NA	TRBV7-2	many	TGTGCCAGCAGCAACCAGGGTGACGAGCAGTACTTC	CASSNQGDEQYF
TRBJ2-3	NA	TRBV5-1	many	TGCGCCAGCAAACCGCTAGGCGGGGCCACAGATACGCAGTATTTT	CASKPLGGATDTQYF
TRBJ2-3	NA	TRBV29-1	many	TGCAGTGCCGATACGCAGTATTTT	CSADTQYF
TRBJ2-3	NA	TRBV27	many	TGTGCCAGCAGATTAGGCAGCACAGATACGCAGTATTTT	CASRLGSTDTQYF
TRBJ2-3	NA	TRBV29-1	many	TGCAGCGTTGAGGCCAGATACACAGATACGCAGTATTTT	CSVEARYTDTQYF
TRBJ2-6	NA	TRBV3-1	many	TGTGCCAGCAGCCAAGATCTAGGACTTGGGGCCAACGTCCTGACTTTC	CASSQDLGLGANVLTF
TRBJ2-5	TRBD1	TRBV20-1	NA	TGCAGTGCTAGAGGGGGACAGGGTCGAGAGACCCAGTACTTC	CSARGGQGRETQYF
TRBJ2-3	TRBD1	TRBV10-1	NA	TGCGCCAGCAACAAAGGGGGCTTAGGCACAGATACGCAGTATTTT	CASNKGGLGTDTQYF
TRBJ2-5	NA	TRBV10-2	many	TGCGCCAGCGGATGGGAGACCCAGTACTTC	CASGWETQYF
TRBJ1-1	TRBD1	TRBV20-1	NA	TGCAGTGCCGAGAGGAGGACAGGCGAAGCTGAAGCTTTCTTT	CSAERRTGEAEAFF
TRBJ1-4	TRBD1	TRBV5-1	many	TGCGCCAGCAGCTCGACGACAGGGAGGGCGGAAAAACTGTTTTTT	CASSSTTGRAEKLFF
TRBJ2-7	NA	TRBV27	NA	TGTGCCAGCAGTCATATAACGGGGCACAGACCCTACGAGCAGTACTTC	CASSHITGHRPYEQYF
TRBJ2-5	TRBD2	TRBV20-1	many	TGCAGTGCTTGGTTACTAGCGTCACAAGAGACCCAGTACTTC	CSAWLLASQETQYF
TRBJ2-3	NA	TRBV12-3/TRBV12-4	few	TGTGCCAGCAGTATGGGCACAGATACGCAGTATTTT	CASSMGTDTQYF
TRBJ2-7	NA	TRBV6-1	few	TGTGCCAGCAGCACCCGGGACGGGACCTACGAGCAGTACTTC	CASSTRDGTYEQYF
TRBJ2-1	NA	TRBV14	many	TGTGCCAGCAGCCTCTTGACCGGCGGATACGAGCAGTTCTTC	CASSLLTGGYEQFF
TRBJ2-4	TRBD2	TRBV7-6	NA	TGTGCCAGCAGCCAACCGGGGAGGGACATTCAGTACTTC	CASSQPGRDIQYF
TRBJ2-7	NA	TRBV7-9	many	TGTGCCAGCAGCTTAGAGATCTACCACTACGAGCAGTACTTC	CASSLEIYHYEQYF
TRBJ2-1	NA	TRBV19	NA	TGTGCCAGTAGTATCCCCCAGGGGGGTCGACGCAATGAGCAGTTCTTC	CASSIPQGGRRNEQFF
TRBJ2-3	NA	TRBV12-3/TRBV12-4	NA	TGTGCCAGCAGTGGCTCAGTCAATACGCAGTATTTT	CASSGSVNTQYF
TRBJ2-5	NA	TRBV20-1	many	TGCAGTGCTAGAGATCTTAGGGGGACCCAGTACTTC	CSARDLRGTQYF
TRBJ2-1	TRBD1	TRBV6-1	NA	TGTGCCAGCGGCAGACAGGGGGGTGGCAATGAGCAGTTCTTC	CASGRQGGGNEQFF
TRBJ2-2	NA	TRBV24-1	NA	TGTGCCACCAGTGACGGAGGGGGGAGGTCCGGGGAGCTGTTTTTT	CATSDGGGRSGELFF
TRBJ2-3	TRBD1	TRBV20-1	many	TGCAGTGCCAGACAGGGTTCGGCAGATACGCAGTATTTT	CSARQGSADTQYF
TRBJ2-3	NA	TRBV12-3/TRBV12-4	NA	TGTGCCAGCAGTTTAGCCTCGTACACAGATACGCAGTATTTT	CASSLASYTDTQYF
TRBJ1-2	NA	TRBV12-3/TRBV12-4	NA	TGTGCCAGCGGGTCAAGGGAGGGGCTAGATGGCTACACCTTC	CASGSREGLDGYTF
TRBJ2-7	NA	TRBV7-6	many	TGTGCCAGCAGCTTAGAAGGGTGGGGCTCGCCGGTCGAGCAGTACTTC	CASSLEGWGSPVEQYF
TRBJ2-3	NA	TRBV6-1	few	TGTGCCAGCAGCGCTTTGGGGACGATAGTTACGCAGTATTTT	CASSALGTIVTQYF
TRBJ2-1	NA	TRBV5-1	many	TGCGCCAGCAGCTGGGGCGGTAGCAATGAGCAGTTCTTC	CASSWGGSNEQFF
TRBJ2-7	TRBD1	TRBV29-1	many	TGCAGCGTGGGACAGTCTACGGAGCAGTACTTC	CSVGQSTEQYF
TRBJ2-2	NA	TRBV3-1	NA	TGTGCCAGCAGCCTCCAGAAAGGGGAGCTGTTTTTT	CASSLQKGELFF
TRBJ2-5	TRBD1	TRBV4-1	NA	TGCGCCAGCAGCCAGGCGAGGGGGCGGTTCGGAGAGACCCAGTACTTC	CASSQARGRFGETQYF
TRBJ1-4	NA	TRBV20-1	NA	TGCAGTGCTAGAGAGCTGCGGGGTCGGGAAAAACTGTTTTTT	CSARELRGREKLFF
TRBJ2-5	NA	TRBV12-3/TRBV12-4	few	TGTGCCAGCAGTTTACCCCATAGGACCCAGTACTTC	CASSLPHRTQYF
TRBJ1-1	TRBD1	TRBV29-1	many	TGCAGCGACCTTGACAGGGTCGGCACTGAAGCTTTCTTT	CSDLDRVGTEAFF
TRBJ2-7	TRBD2	TRBV7-2	NA	TGTGCCAGCAGCACTAGCGGGGGCTCCTACGAGCAGTACTTC	CASSTSGGSYEQYF
TRBJ2-5	TRBD1	TRBV20-1	many	TGCAGTGCTAGAGATATTTCACAGGGGCTAAGAGAGACCCAGTACTTC	CSARDISQGLRETQYF
TRBJ2-5	NA	TRBV29-1	many	TGCAGCGTTGAACTCCGGGGGCCCGAGACCCAGTACTTC	CSVELRGPETQYF
TRBJ2-1	TRBD1	TRBV20-1	NA	TGCAGTGCTAGAGGGACAGGGGATCACAATGAGCAGTTCTTC	CSARGTGDHNEQFF
TRBJ1-1	TRBD1	TRBV12-3/TRBV12-4	once	TGTGCCAGCAGTTTACAGGGGGAGTACACTGAAGCTTTCTTT	CASSLQGEYTEAFF
TRBJ2-1	TRBD2	TRBV20-1	many	TGCAGTGCTAGAGCTTCCAGACTGAGCGGGGGGCAGAGGAGCTCCTACAATGAGCAGTTCTTC	CSARASRLSGGQRSSYNEQFF
TRBJ2-1	NA	TRBV20-1	many	TGCAGTGCCGCCAGGCGGGGGCTCAATGAGCAGTTCTTC	CSAARRGLNEQFF
TRBJ2-2	NA	TRBV6-6	NA	TGTGCCAGCAGTTACTCGATCCTAATCGGTGGGGAGCTGTTTTTT	CASSYSILIGGELFF
TRBJ1-2	NA	TRBV6-1	many	TGTGCCAGCAGTCCCTCACCCCTTCCTTGGACAGAAACCAGATTC	CASSPSPLPWTETRF
TRBJ1-2	NA	TRBV28	NA	TGTGCCAGCAGCTCACCAGGACAGAACTATGGCTACACCTTC	CASSSPGQNYGYTF
TRBJ2-1	TRBD2	TRBV6-1	NA	TGTGCCAGCAGTGGGGGGACTAGCTTATGGCAGTTCTTC	CASSGGTSLWQFF
TRBJ1-2	NA	TRBV25-1	NA	TGTGCCAGCAGTTCCCAATCGTCTCGGGAGATCTATGGCTACACCTTC	CASSSQSSREIYGYTF